Each of the 2 T cell receptor beta chains below was sequenced from the same sample in a study of T cell responses to AZD1222 COVID-19 vaccine. The assay was immunoSEQ multiplex PCR, and TCRdb's table has in-frame clones only and misses some. The profile covers approximately 97,000 clones, with 84% appearing a single time and over 15% taken by the ten largest. The starting material was peripheral blood, obtained on day 0 of AZD1222 vaccination. These receptors originate from an adult in good health.

V gene TRBV9 combines with J gene TRBJ1-1, with D hard to call. Germline-derived CDR1 and CDR2 are SGDLS and YYNGEE. The CDR3 has 15 residues. V was cut by 0 bases and J by 0 bases, with 9 bases left in between. DNA for the CDR3: TGTGCCAGCAGCGTAGAGAACACCCTGAACACTGAAGCTTTCTTT. Protein: CASSVENTLNTEAFF.

This clone was picked up a small number of times. This rearrangement joins TRBV18 to TRBJ1-2, with 10 bases aligning to TRBD1. The germline CDR1 and CDR2 sequences are KGHSH and LQKENI. This CDR3 region has 14 residues. The ends lost 2 bases at V and 8 bases at J; junction bases unmatched: 5. Here the CDR3 DNA reads TGTGCCAGCTCACCAAGGGACAGGGGATACGGCTACACCTTC. Its translation: CASSPRDRGYGYTF.